This T cell receptor (beta chain) was observed in a study of blood T cell repertoires in COVID-19. The overall study: COVID-19 samples, acute and convalescent, were from the United States, Italy and Spain. The cDNA or gDNA used as material had been derived from T cells, B-cell-depleted T cells, or PBMCs.

This clone was observed a handful of times. In the original analysis: Cell counts per sample came from amplifying reference gene primers. Data came from immunoSEQ multiplex PCR; TCRdb stores just in-frame clones and leaves some out. That table gives V, J and clone size, and the DNA gave D and trimming. The table records more than 90,000 clones, 80% to 90% of them present only once. The germline V gene encodes CDR1 KGHSH and CDR2 LQKENI. The CDR3 runs 13 residues. V gave up 5 bases and J gave up 9 bases, with 17 bases separating them. This sequence was found in a man between 40 and 49 years old with acute or convalescent COVID-19. Sample: peripheral blood. The chain links TRBV18 to TRBJ2-7, with D perhaps matching TRBD1 (6 bases). In DNA form, the CDR3 reads TGTGCCAGCTCAACAGGGCAACGGGCGATGCAGTACTTC. This encodes CASSTGQRAMQYF.